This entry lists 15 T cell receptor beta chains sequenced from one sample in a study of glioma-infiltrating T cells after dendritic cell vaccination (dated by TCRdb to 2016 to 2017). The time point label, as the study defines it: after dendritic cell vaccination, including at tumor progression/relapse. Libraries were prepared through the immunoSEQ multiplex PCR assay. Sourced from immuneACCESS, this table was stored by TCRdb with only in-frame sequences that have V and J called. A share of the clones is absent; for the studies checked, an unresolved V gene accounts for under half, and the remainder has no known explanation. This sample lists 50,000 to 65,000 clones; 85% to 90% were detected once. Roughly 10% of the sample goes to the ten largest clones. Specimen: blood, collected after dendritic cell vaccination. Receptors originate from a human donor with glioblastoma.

The DNA for the CDR3 is TGTGCCAGCAGCTCAGTCATGCGGGGGGGCCAGTTCTTC. It codes for CASSSVMRGGQFF. The V call is TRBV7-2, the J call TRBJ2-1, with 9 bases identical to TRBD2. This CDR3 has 13 residues. The germline V gene has CDR1 SGHTA and CDR2 FQGNSA. V lost 4 bases to trimming and J lost 13 bases; unmatched junction nucleotides: 8.

CDR3 sequence: CASSYDGMNAEAFF. CDR3 bases: TGTGCCAGCAGTTACGACGGGATGAATGCTGAAGCTTTCTTT. This chain uses TRBV6-5 with TRBJ1-1, with D unresolved. V lost 2 bases, J lost 6 bases, and 13 bases lay in between. The CDR3 consists of 14 residues. Per the germline V gene, CDR1 is MNHEY and CDR2 is SVGAGI.

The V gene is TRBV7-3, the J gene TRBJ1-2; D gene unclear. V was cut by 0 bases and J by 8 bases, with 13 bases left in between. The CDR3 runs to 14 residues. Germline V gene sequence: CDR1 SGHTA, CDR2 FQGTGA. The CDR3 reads CASSLTPNLEGYTF. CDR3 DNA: TGTGCCAGCAGCTTAACACCGAACCTGGAGGGCTACACCTTC.

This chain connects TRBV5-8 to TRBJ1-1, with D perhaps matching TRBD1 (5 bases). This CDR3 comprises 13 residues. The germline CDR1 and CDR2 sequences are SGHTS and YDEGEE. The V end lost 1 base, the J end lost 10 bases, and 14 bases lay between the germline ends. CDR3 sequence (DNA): TGTGCCAGCAGCTTGACAGGCCTCCCGACAGCTTTCTTT. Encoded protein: CASSLTGLPTAFF. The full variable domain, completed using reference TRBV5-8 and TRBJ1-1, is EAGVTQSPTHLIKTRGQQATLRCSPISGHTSVYWYQQALGLGLQFLLWYDEGEERNRGNFPPRFSGRQFPNYSSELNVNALELEDSALYLCASSLTGLPTAFFGQGTRLTVV.

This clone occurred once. CDR3 coding DNA: TGTGCCAGCAGTCGGGACAGGGAAACTGGAAACACCATATATTTT. This gives the protein CASSRDRETGNTIYF. The chain employs TRBV28 and TRBJ1-3, with TRBD1 identical over 9 bases. Germline V gene sequence: CDR1 MDHEN, CDR2 SYDVKM. J gave up 2 bases and V 5 bases, and 4 bases lay outside the gene matches. This CDR3 is built from 15 residues.

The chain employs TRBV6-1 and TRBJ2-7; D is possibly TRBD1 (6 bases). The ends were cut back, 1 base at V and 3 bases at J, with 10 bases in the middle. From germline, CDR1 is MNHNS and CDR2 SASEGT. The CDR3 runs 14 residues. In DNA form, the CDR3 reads TGTGCCAGCAGTGAAGGGCCACAGGGCTACGAGCAGTACTTC. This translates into CASSEGPQGYEQYF.

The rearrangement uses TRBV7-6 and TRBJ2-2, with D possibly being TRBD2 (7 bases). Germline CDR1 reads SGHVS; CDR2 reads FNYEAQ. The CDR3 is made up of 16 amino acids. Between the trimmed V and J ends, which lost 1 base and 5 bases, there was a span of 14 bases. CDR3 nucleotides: TGTGCCAGCAGCTTAGGCGGGGGCGCGGGGACCGGGGAGCTGTTTTTT. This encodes CASSLGGGAGTGELFF.

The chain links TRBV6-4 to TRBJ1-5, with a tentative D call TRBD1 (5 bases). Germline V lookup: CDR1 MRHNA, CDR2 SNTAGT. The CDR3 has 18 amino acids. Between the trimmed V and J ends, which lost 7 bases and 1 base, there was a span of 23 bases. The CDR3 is CASKRFREEQVSNQPQHF. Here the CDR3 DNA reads TGTGCCAGCAAAAGGTTCCGTGAAGAACAGGTAAGCAATCAGCCCCAGCATTTT.

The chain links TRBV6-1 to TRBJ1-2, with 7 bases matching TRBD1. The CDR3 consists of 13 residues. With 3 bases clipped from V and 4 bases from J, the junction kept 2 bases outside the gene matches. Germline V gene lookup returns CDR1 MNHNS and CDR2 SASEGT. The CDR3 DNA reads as TGTGCCAGCAGTGAGACAGGGTTCTATGGCTACACCTTC. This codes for CASSETGFYGYTF.

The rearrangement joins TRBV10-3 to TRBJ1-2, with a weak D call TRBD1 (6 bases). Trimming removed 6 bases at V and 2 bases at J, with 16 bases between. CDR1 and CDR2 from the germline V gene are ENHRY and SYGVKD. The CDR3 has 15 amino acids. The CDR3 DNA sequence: TGTGCCATCAGGACGGGACACCCAATCAACTATGGCTACACCTTC. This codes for CAIRTGHPINYGYTF.

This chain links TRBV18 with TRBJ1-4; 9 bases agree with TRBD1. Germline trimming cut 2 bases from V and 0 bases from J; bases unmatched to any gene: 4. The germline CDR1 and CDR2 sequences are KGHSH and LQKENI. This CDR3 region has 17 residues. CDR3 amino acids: CASSPRGQGSTNEKLFF. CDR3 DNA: TGTGCCAGCTCACCAAGGGGACAGGGCTCAACTAATGAAAAACTGTTTTTT.

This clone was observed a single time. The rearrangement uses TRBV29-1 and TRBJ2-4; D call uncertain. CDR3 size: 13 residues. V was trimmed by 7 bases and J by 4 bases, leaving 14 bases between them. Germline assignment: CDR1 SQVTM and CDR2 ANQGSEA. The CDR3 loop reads CSAMTPTKNIQYF. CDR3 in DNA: TGCAGCGCCATGACACCCACTAAAAACATTCAGTACTTC.

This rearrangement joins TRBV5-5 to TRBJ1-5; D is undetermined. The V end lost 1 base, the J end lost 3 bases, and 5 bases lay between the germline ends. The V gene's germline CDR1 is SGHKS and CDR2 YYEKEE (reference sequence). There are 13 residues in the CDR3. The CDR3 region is CASSLRANQPQHF. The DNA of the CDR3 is TGTGCCAGCAGCTTGAGAGCCAATCAGCCCCAGCATTTT. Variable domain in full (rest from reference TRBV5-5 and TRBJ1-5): DAGVTQSPTHLIKTRGQQVTLRCSPISGHKSVSWYQQVLGQGPQFIFQYYEKEERGRGNFPDRFSARQFPNYSSELNVNALLLGDSALYLCASSLRANQPQHFGDGTRLSIL.

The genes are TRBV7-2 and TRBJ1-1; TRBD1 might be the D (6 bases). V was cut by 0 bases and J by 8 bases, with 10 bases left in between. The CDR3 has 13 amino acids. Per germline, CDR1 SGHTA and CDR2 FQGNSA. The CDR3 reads CASSLAQGPEAFF. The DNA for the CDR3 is TGTGCCAGCAGCTTAGCACAGGGACCAGAAGCTTTCTTT.

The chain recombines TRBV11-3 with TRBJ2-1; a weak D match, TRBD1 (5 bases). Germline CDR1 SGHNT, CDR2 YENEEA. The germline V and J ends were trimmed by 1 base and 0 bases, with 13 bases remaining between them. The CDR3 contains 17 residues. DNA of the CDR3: TGTGCCAGCAGCTTAGTATGGGGCTCGGGCTCCTACAATGAGCAGTTCTTC. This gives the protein CASSLVWGSGSYNEQFF. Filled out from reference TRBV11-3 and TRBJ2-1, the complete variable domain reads EAGVVQSPRYKIIEKKQPVAFWCNPISGHNTLYWYLQNLGQGPELLIRYENEEAVDDSQLPKDRFSAERLKGVDSTLKIQPAELGDSAVYLCASSLVWGSGSYNEQFFGPGTRLTVL.